These 24 T cell receptor beta chains were all obtained from the same sample, sequenced in a study of CD8 T cells in ankylosing spondylitis. TCRdb ran MiXCR on the 5' RACE reads and lists one entry per CDR3 protein. This sample has 300,000 to 400,000 distinct CDR3 sequences, with over 12% found just once. Sequencing was carried out using blood, either unsorted or a sorted T cell fraction (not recorded which). Receptors were obtained from a male donor with ankylosing spondylitis or in good health (not recorded which).

The chain recombines TRBV5-1 with TRBJ2-1, with 11 bases lining up with TRBD2. Germline CDR1 and CDR2: SGHRS and YFSETQ. V shed 0 bases, J shed 9 bases, and the junction held 11 bases outside the gene matches. This CDR3 region has 17 residues. DNA of the CDR3: TGCGCCAGCAGCTTGGGACCCTCCCAAACTAGCGGGAGTGAGCAGTTCTTC. Protein: CASSLGPSQTSGSEQFF.

This clonotype came up a few times. V usage is TRBV5-1 and J usage is TRBJ2-3, with 12 bases identical to TRBD2. Trimming cost V 4 bases and J 0 bases; bases outside gene matches: 9. Germline V gives CDR1 SGHRS, CDR2 YFSETQ. The CDR3 is made up of 18 amino acids. The CDR3 reads CASSVSLAGGLSTDTQYF. In DNA form, the CDR3 reads TGCGCCAGCAGCGTCTCTCTAGCGGGGGGGCTTAGCACAGATACGCAGTATTTT.

There are a few counts of this clonotype. CDR3 sequence reads: CASSFVKAGLEAFF. As DNA, the CDR3 is TGTGCCAGCAGTTTTGTCAAGGCAGGCCTTGAAGCTTTCTTT. The chain combines TRBV12-3 or TRBV12-4 with TRBJ1-1; D gene unclear. CDR3 size: 14 residues. Trimming pared 3 bases from V and 7 bases from J, leaving 15 bases between.

This chain connects TRBV18 to TRBJ1-1; D is uncertain. The germline gives CDR1 KGHSH, CDR2 LQKENI. The CDR3 contains 13 residues. Deletions cut 3 bases from V and 6 bases from J, with 11 bases between. The CDR3 spells CASSPREKAEAFF. CDR3 coding DNA: TGTGCCAGCTCACCGAGAGAGAAGGCTGAAGCTTTCTTT. The full variable domain, its missing parts supplied by reference TRBV18 and TRBJ1-1, is NAGVMQNPRHLVRRRGQEARLRCSPMKGHSHVYWYRQLPEEGLKFMVYLQKENIIDESGMPKERFSAEFPKEGPSILRIQQVVRGDSAAYFCASSPREKAEAFFGQGTRLTVV.

In this sample, this clonotype turned up a few times. The V gene is TRBV5-1, the J gene TRBJ2-7, with 11 nucleotides matching TRBD1. This CDR3 has 14 residues. V gave up 4 bases and J gave up 6 bases; unmatched junction bases: 6. CDR1 is SGHRS and CDR2 is YFSETQ in the germline V gene. CDR3 coding DNA: TGCGCCAGCAGCCCAGGACAGGGGGCGGTCGAGCAGTACTTC. Protein sequence: CASSPGQGAVEQYF.

CDR3 sequence: CASRQFGRVYEEQFF. The CDR3 DNA reads TGTGCCAGCAGACAGTTCGGACGGGTTTATGAAGAGCAGTTCTTC. The rearrangement joins TRBV6-2 or TRBV6-3 to TRBJ2-1, with D hard to call. The ends were cut back, 6 bases at V and 10 bases at J, with 22 bases in the middle. From germline, CDR1 is MNHEY and CDR2 SVGEGT. CDR3 length equals 15 residues.

V is TRBV5-1 and J is TRBJ2-1; TRBD2 matches 12 bases. The CDR3 contains 19 residues. The germline gives CDR1 SGHRS, CDR2 YFSETQ. V shed 0 bases, J shed 2 bases, and the junction held 9 bases outside the gene matches. CDR3 sequence reads: CASSLEGLAGLPTYNEQFF. CDR3 nucleotide sequence: TGCGCCAGCAGCTTGGAGGGACTAGCGGGTCTGCCTACCTACAATGAGCAGTTCTTC. Together with reference TRBV5-1 and TRBJ2-1, the CDR3 gives the full variable domain: KAGVTQTPRYLIKTRGQQVTLSCSPISGHRSVSWYQQTPGQGLQFLFEYFSETQRNKGNFPGRFSGRQFSNSRSEMNVSTLELGDSALYLCASSLEGLAGLPTYNEQFFGPGTRLTVL.

This clonotype came up a few times. The CDR3 region has the DNA TGTACCTCCCGACAGAGCCTCGGGGGTGAGCAGTTCTTC. This gives the protein CTSRQSLGGEQFF. J is TRBJ2-1 and V is TRBV10-3; possibly TRBD2 for D (6 bases). CDR3 length: 13 amino acids. From germline, CDR1 is ENHRY and CDR2 SYGVKD.

This clonotype was detected a few times. The gene calls are TRBV30 and TRBJ2-7; TRBD2 might be the D (6 bases). The germline V and J ends were trimmed by 2 bases and 4 bases, with 12 bases remaining between them. Germline loops: CDR1 GTSNPN, CDR2 SVGIG (reference sequence). The CDR3 length is 13 residues. CDR3 protein: CAWSSGASYEQYF. The CDR3 nucleotides read TGTGCCTGGAGTTCGGGAGCGTCTTACGAGCAGTACTTC.

The chain combines TRBV6-1 with TRBJ2-7; 11 nucleotides match TRBD2. V shed 0 bases, J shed 2 bases, and the junction held 6 bases outside the gene matches. Germline V gene sequence: CDR1 MNHNS, CDR2 SASEGT. CDR3 size: 17 residues. The CDR3 loop reads CASSEAASGGIPYEQYF. For the CDR3, the DNA is TGTGCCAGCAGTGAAGCGGCTAGCGGGGGGATTCCCTACGAGCAGTACTTC.

This clonotype was picked up many times. This chain links TRBV7-8 with TRBJ2-7; the D gene is possibly TRBD1 (5 bases). CDR3 length: 14 residues. The V and J ends lost 0 bases and 4 bases respectively, with 10 bases between them. CDR1 is SGHVS, CDR2 FQNEAQ, per germline. CDR3: CASSLAGQGYEQYF. For the CDR3, the DNA is TGTGCCAGCAGCTTAGCTGGGCAGGGTTACGAGCAGTACTTC.

V gene TRBV25-1 combines with J gene TRBJ1-6; 7 nucleotides line up with TRBD1. The CDR3 loop spans 14 amino acids. Germline V lookup: CDR1 MGHDK, CDR2 SYGVNS. The V gene end was trimmed by 7 bases and the J gene end by 7 bases; junction bases not matched to a gene: 7. The DNA of the CDR3 is TGTGCCAGCACAGACAGGGCAAGCAATTCACCCCTCCACTTT. It specifies CASTDRASNSPLHF.

This clonotype was seen repeatedly, ten times or more. This chain connects TRBV5-1 to TRBJ1-2; D is perhaps TRBD1 (5 bases). This CDR3 is built from 14 residues. V was cut by 0 bases and J by 6 bases, with 12 bases left in between. Germline loops: CDR1 SGHRS, CDR2 YFSETQ. The CDR3 reads CASSLGQQTDGYTF. DNA for the CDR3: TGCGCCAGCAGCTTGGGACAGCAAACCGATGGCTACACCTTC.

This sequence joins TRBV7-2 and TRBJ2-7; D might be TRBD1 or TRBD2, each matching 5 bases. V was trimmed by 1 base and J by 6 bases, leaving 13 bases between them. From germline, CDR1 is SGHTA and CDR2 FQGNSA. The CDR3 loop spans 14 amino acids. DNA of the CDR3: TGTGCCAGCAGCTTAGGAGAGGGGATCGGCGAGCAGTACTTC. It yields the protein CASSLGEGIGEQYF.

The chain is built from TRBV13 and TRBJ2-2; D is ambiguous. The germline gives CDR1 PRHDT, CDR2 FYEKMQ (reference sequence). V was cut by 5 bases and J by 5 bases, with 21 bases left in between. The length of the CDR3 is 17 residues. CDR3 residues: CASSPSGDQELTGELFF. For the CDR3, the DNA is TGTGCCAGCAGCCCCTCAGGCGACCAGGAATTGACCGGGGAGCTGTTTTTT. Supplemented by reference TRBV13 and TRBJ2-2, the full variable domain reads AAGVIQSPRHLIKEKRETATLKCYPIPRHDTVYWYQQGPGQDPQFLISFYEKMQSDKGSIPDRFSAQQFSDYHSELNMSSLELGDSALYFCASSPSGDQELTGELFFGEGSRLTVL.

This clonotype was found a few times. This chain joins TRBV4-1 and TRBJ2-2, with D perhaps TRBD2 (7 bases). Trimming took 3 bases from V and 5 from J, leaving 13 bases between them. The CDR3 runs to 15 residues. Per germline, CDR1 MGHRA and CDR2 YSYEKL. Written as DNA, the CDR3 is TGCGCCAGCAGCCATGCGGGGGCGACGACCGGGGAGCTGTTTTTT. Encoded protein: CASSHAGATTGELFF.

In its sample, this clonotype was seen a few times. CDR3 sequence reads: CASSFHNEQYF. The CDR3 nucleotides read TGTGCCAGCAGCTTTCACAACGAGCAGTACTTC. This chain connects TRBV11-1 to TRBJ2-7, with D unclear. Germline V gene lookup returns CDR1 SGHAT and CDR2 FQDESV (reference sequence). V was pared by 3 bases and J by 5 bases, with 5 bases between. This CDR3 comprises 11 residues. Full variable domain (outside the CDR3, taken from reference TRBV11-1 and TRBJ2-7): EAEVAQSPRYKITEKSQAVAFWCDPISGHATLYWYRQILGQGPELLVQFQDESVVDDSQLPKDRFSAERLKGVDSTLKIQPAELGDSAMYLCASSFHNEQYFGPGTRLTVT.

This clonotype was picked up a small number of times. The chain joins TRBV25-1 to TRBJ2-5, with TRBD2 identical over 13 bases. V lost 3 bases, J lost 2 bases, and 3 bases stayed unmatched. Looked up from germline, CDR1 is MGHDK and CDR2 is SYGVNS. The CDR3 runs 16 residues. Here the CDR3 DNA reads TGTGCCAGCAGTGAGTCGGGACTAGCGGGGCAAGAGACCCAGTACTTC. Its protein is CASSESGLAGQETQYF.

This clonotype occurred many times. This chain links TRBV5-1 with TRBJ2-4; 10 bases fit TRBD1. Per germline, CDR1 SGHRS and CDR2 YFSETQ. The CDR3 has 13 residues. V was pared by 4 bases and J by 8 bases, with 3 bases of the junction left unmatched. The CDR3, as DNA: TGCGCCAGCAGCCCCGGACAGGGGGACATTCAGTACTTC. Amino acid sequence: CASSPGQGDIQYF.

This clonotype showed up many times. V usage is TRBV10-3 and J usage is TRBJ2-3; D possibly uses TRBD1 or TRBD2 (5 bases each). Trimming left V 6 bases short and J 8 bases short, with 9 bases between. There are 11 residues in the CDR3. Germline values: CDR1 ENHRY, CDR2 SYGVKD. The CDR3 spells CAIRAGTTQYF. CDR3 DNA sequence: TGTGCCATCAGGGCCGGGACTACGCAGTATTTT.

This clonotype was counted between two and nine times. The chain joins TRBV10-1 to TRBJ2-3; weak D call: TRBD2 (6 bases). CDR3 length equals 17 residues. The V gene's germline CDR1 is WNHNN and CDR2 SYGVQD (reference sequence). Trimming took off 0 bases at V and 5 bases at J, with 18 bases between the two ends. The CDR3 DNA sequence: TGCGCCAGCAGTGAGTCCGGCTCTTCCCGGGAGAGAGATACGCAGTATTTT. Encoded protein: CASSESGSSRERDTQYF.

This clonotype was counted ten times or more. The rearrangement links TRBV5-1 to TRBJ2-3; 9 bases map to TRBD1. CDR3 size: 15 residues. CDR1 and CDR2 (germline): SGHRS, YFSETQ. V lost 0 bases to trimming and J lost 5 bases; unmatched junction nucleotides: 4. The CDR3 DNA is TGCGCCAGCAGCTTGGAGGGACAGGGTGGAGATACGCAGTATTTT. It encodes CASSLEGQGGDTQYF. The full variable domain, its missing parts supplied by reference TRBV5-1 and TRBJ2-3, is KAGVTQTPRYLIKTRGQQVTLSCSPISGHRSVSWYQQTPGQGLQFLFEYFSETQRNKGNFPGRFSGRQFSNSRSEMNVSTLELGDSALYLCASSLEGQGGDTQYFGPGTRLTVL.

This clonotype was counted between two and nine times. J is TRBJ1-5 and V is TRBV7-9; D is unresolved. Trimming took 5 bases from V and 2 from J, leaving 7 bases between them. Germline loops: CDR1 SEHNR, CDR2 FQNEAQ (reference sequence). The CDR3 extends over 13 amino acids. In DNA form, the CDR3 reads TGTGCCAGCAGCGCGGACGGCAATCAGCCCCAGCATTTT. Translating it yields CASSADGNQPQHF.

The rearrangement links TRBV20-1 to TRBJ1-1; 8 nucleotides align to TRBD1. Trimming removed 4 bases from V and 0 bases from J; junction bases left unmatched: 1. Germline V gene sequence: CDR1 DFQATT, CDR2 SNEGSKA (reference sequence). CDR3 length: 13 amino acids. As DNA, the CDR3 is TGCAGTGCTACGGACAGGGTGAACACTGAAGCTTTCTTT. Protein product: CSATDRVNTEAFF.